In this sample, the clone carrying this T cell receptor (beta chain) turned up a few times. The antigen is undetermined. This sample is drawn from a study of early T cells in non-severe SARS-CoV-2 infection. Study-level information: Chains were unpaired, as sequencing was done on bulk RNA from unsorted whole blood.

Study results and caveats: Reliance on VDJdb matching favored anti-spike CD8 responses; private and CD4 specificities were missed.

The library protocol tagged individual cDNA molecules with unique molecular identifiers. TCRdb passed the 5' RACE reads through MiXCR, listing each CDR3 protein once. The table records over 60,000 distinct CDR3 sequences, approximately 10% of them present only once. CDR3 length equals 13 residues. Trimming shortened V by 6 bases and J by 4 bases, and 12 bases separated the two germline ends. The germline V gene encodes CDR1 KGHSH and CDR2 LQKENI. This receptor was obtained from an adult who was a healthcare worker with PCR-confirmed SARS-CoV-2 infection or an uninfected control (not recorded which). The sequences come from whole blood, collected at baseline. The chain has TRBV18 and TRBJ1-1; no firm D call. As DNA, the CDR3 is TGTGCCAGCTCCCCCCCGGGCCTCACTGAAGCTTTCTTT. Its translation: CASSPPGLTEAFF.